What follows is one T cell receptor (beta chain) and its context. Its antigen remains unidentified. These data originate in a study of Graves' ophthalmopathy and Graves' hyperthyroidism. RNA served as the template for amplifying TCR beta CDR3 regions. The authors performed first-round RT-PCR with HTBI primers and then a second-round multiplex PCR. TCRdb independently ran MiXCR on the multiplex PCR reads; one entry per CDR3 protein. Among approximately 700,000 distinct CDR3 sequences, roughly two fifths were seen once, and the ten largest hold less than 55%. The evidence that diagnosis relied on was clinical symptoms, serum thyroxine, TRAb, thyroid ultrasound and orbital computed tomography. Trimming at V came to 7 bases and at J to 5 bases, leaving 10 bases not matched to a gene. CDR1 and CDR2 from the germline V gene are SEHNR and FQNEAQ (reference sequence). The CDR3 sequence is 16 residues long.

Study results and limitations: The study's model predicted ophthalmopathy progression at over 55% sensitivity and about 72% specificity.

The receptor's source is an adult man with Graves' ophthalmopathy. The sample consisted of peripheral blood. The chain recombines TRBV7-9 with TRBJ2-5, with 13 bases that match TRBD2. DNA for the CDR3: TGTGCCAGCACCCTAGGACTAGCGGGAGTTGGGGAGACCCAGTACTTC. It specifies CASTLGLAGVGETQYF.